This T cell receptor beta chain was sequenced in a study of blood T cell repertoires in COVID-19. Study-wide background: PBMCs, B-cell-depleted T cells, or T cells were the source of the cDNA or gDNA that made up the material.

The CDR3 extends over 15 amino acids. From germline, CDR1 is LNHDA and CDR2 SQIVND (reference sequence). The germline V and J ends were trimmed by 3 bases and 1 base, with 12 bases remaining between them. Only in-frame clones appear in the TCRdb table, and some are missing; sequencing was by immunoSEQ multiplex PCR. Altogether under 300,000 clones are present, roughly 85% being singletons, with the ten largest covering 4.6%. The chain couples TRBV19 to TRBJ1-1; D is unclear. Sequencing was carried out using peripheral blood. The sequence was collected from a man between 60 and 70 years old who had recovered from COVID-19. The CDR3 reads CASSIEGRGNTEAFF. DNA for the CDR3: TGTGCCAGTAGTATCGAGGGTCGGGGGAACACTGAAGCTTTCTTT.